This T cell receptor beta chain is from a study of blood T cell repertoires in COVID-19. Study summary: Whether acute or convalescent, the COVID-19 samples came from the United States, Italy and Spain. The analysed material was cDNA or gDNA that came from T cells, B-cell-depleted T cells, or PBMCs.

CDR1 is SGHTA and CDR2 is FQGNSA in the germline V gene. The CDR3 is 11 amino acids. The V end lost 5 bases, the J end lost 7 bases, and 6 bases lay between the germline ends. Per the original methods: Reference gene primer amplification gave nucleated cell count estimates. Libraries were prepared by immunoSEQ multiplex PCR; TCRdb keeps only in-frame clonotypes and omits some of them. V, J and clone size derive from that table, while D and trimming were established from the DNA sequence. The sample holds over 100,000 clones, over 60% seen once. The genes are TRBV7-2 and TRBJ2-1; D unresolved. This receptor was obtained from a woman in her seventies with acute or convalescent COVID-19. Source material: peripheral blood. CDR3 bases: TGTGCCAGCAGCCCCGGGAATGAGCAGTTCTTC. Amino acid sequence: CASSPGNEQFF.